The rows below give T cell receptor beta chains drawn from one sample of a study of blood T cell repertoires in COVID-19. The method was immunoSEQ multiplex PCR; TCRdb's version includes in-frame clones alone and lacks a portion of them. This sample has about 200,000 clones, with more than 70% found just once. Sample: PBMCs or T cells enriched from blood (not recorded which). These receptors all come from a woman between 18 and 29 years old who had recovered from COVID-19. CDR3s leave out the opening cysteine and the closing phenylalanine or tryptophan.

J gene: TRBJ2-5
CDR3 length: 12
V gene: TRBV5-1
CDR3 protein: ASSPGQVQETQY

J gene: TRBJ1-5
CDR3 length: 13
V gene: TRBV28
CDR3 protein: ASRIETGAHQPQH

J gene: TRBJ2-1
CDR3 length: 12
V gene: TRBV24-1
CDR3 protein: ATRAADLHNEQF

J gene: TRBJ1-1
CDR3 length: 14
V gene: TRBV29-1
CDR3 protein: SVRTILGEGNTEAF

J gene: TRBJ2-7
CDR3 length: 11
V gene: TRBV4-1
CDR3 protein: ASSQDGWGGQY

J gene: TRBJ2-1
CDR3 length: 14
V gene: TRBV28
CDR3 protein: ASSKQTGGSSNEQF

J gene: TRBJ1-3
CDR3 length: 12
V gene: TRBV2
CDR3 protein: ASSVRVSGNTIY

J gene: TRBJ1-2
CDR3 length: 10
V gene: TRBV30
CDR3 protein: AWRTGTFGYT

J gene: TRBJ2-3
CDR3 length: 13
V gene: TRBV7-3
CDR3 protein: ASSLRDRAIDTQY

J gene: TRBJ1-6
CDR3 length: 13
V gene: TRBV28
CDR3 protein: ASSSGQTYNSPLH

J gene: TRBJ2-7
CDR3 length: 15
V gene: TRBV7-9
CDR3 protein: ASSLVPGTATSYEQY

J gene: TRBJ1-4
CDR3 length: 16
V gene: TRBV5-1
CDR3 protein: ASSSPKDPGQGNEKLF

J gene: TRBJ2-7
CDR3 length: 11
V gene: TRBV28
CDR3 protein: ASRTGQGSEQY

J gene: TRBJ1-6
CDR3 length: 12
V gene: TRBV7-8
CDR3 protein: ASSLGQQFSPLH

J gene: TRBJ1-5
CDR3 length: 10
V gene: TRBV28
CDR3 protein: ASCSGNQPQH

J gene: TRBJ1-5
CDR3 length: 13
V gene: TRBV6-5
CDR3 protein: ASSDSDRGPQPQH

J gene: TRBJ2-1
CDR3 length: 17
V gene: TRBV7-9
CDR3 protein: ASSLPGTGADGAYNEQF

J gene: TRBJ2-1
CDR3 length: 11
V gene: TRBV19
CDR3 protein: RGLAGGPYEQF

J gene: TRBJ1-2
CDR3 length: 13
V gene: TRBV28
CDR3 protein: ASRPRDRGLYGYT

J gene: TRBJ1-2
CDR3 length: 11
V gene: TRBV1
CDR3 protein: TSSHQGPYGYT

J gene: TRBJ1-6
CDR3 length: 12
V gene: TRBV6-1
CDR3 protein: ASSEEGGSSPLH

J gene: TRBJ1-5
CDR3 length: 12
V gene: TRBV18
CDR3 protein: ASSPSRTPLPQH

J gene: TRBJ2-7
CDR3 length: 17
V gene: TRBV27
CDR3 protein: ASSNPPGTSGGAGYEQY

J gene: TRBJ2-5
CDR3 length: 13
V gene: TRBV3-1/TRBV3-2
CDR3 protein: ASSLRTPYQETQY

J gene: TRBJ2-7
CDR3 length: 11
V gene: TRBV29-1
CDR3 protein: SVEGTGIYEQY

J gene: TRBJ2-7
CDR3 length: 13
V gene: TRBV6-6
CDR3 protein: ASSYSGQGGYEQY

J gene: TRBJ1-5
CDR3 length: 12
V gene: TRBV11-1
CDR3 protein: ASSLGGGNQPQH

J gene: TRBJ1-5
CDR3 length: 13
V gene: TRBV5-1
CDR3 protein: ASSLTGTPLEPQH

J gene: TRBJ2-1
CDR3 length: 13
V gene: TRBV18
CDR3 protein: ASSRGTDPYNEQF

J gene: TRBJ2-2
CDR3 length: 11
V gene: TRBV4-1
CDR3 protein: ASSQYGTGELF

J gene: TRBJ1-1
CDR3 length: 14
V gene: TRBV7-9
CDR3 protein: ASSLEGLGGITEAF

J gene: TRBJ2-7
CDR3 length: 13
V gene: TRBV9
CDR3 protein: ASSVALQGASEQY

J gene: TRBJ1-3
CDR3 length: 12
V gene: TRBV5-1
CDR3 protein: ASRTGPPGNTIY

J gene: TRBJ1-1
CDR3 length: 11
V gene: TRBV2
CDR3 protein: ASSKSGGTEAF

J gene: TRBJ2-2
CDR3 length: 12
V gene: TRBV9
CDR3 protein: ASSARGNTGELF

J gene: TRBJ1-1
CDR3 length: 12
V gene: TRBV11-2
CDR3 protein: ASSWGQANTEAF

J gene: TRBJ1-3
CDR3 length: 14
V gene: TRBV5-1
CDR3 protein: ASSFRSGGSGNTIY

J gene: TRBJ1-4
CDR3 length: 16
V gene: TRBV11-2
CDR3 protein: ASSAQDRAGATNEKLF

J gene: TRBJ1-2
CDR3 length: 11
V gene: TRBV10-3
CDR3 protein: AISEDRGSGYT

J gene: TRBJ2-3
CDR3 length: 12
V gene: TRBV5-8
CDR3 protein: ASKWTGRGDTQY

J gene: TRBJ2-1
CDR3 length: 9
V gene: TRBV5-4
CDR3 protein: ASSLRGEQF

J gene: TRBJ1-2
CDR3 length: 11
V gene: TRBV28
CDR3 protein: ASSRATNYGYT

J gene: TRBJ2-7
CDR3 length: 10
V gene: TRBV6-5
CDR3 protein: ASSSNYYEQY

J gene: TRBJ1-6
CDR3 length: 11
V gene: TRBV30
CDR3 protein: AWRTGGASPLH

J gene: TRBJ2-7
CDR3 length: 11
V gene: TRBV6-5
CDR3 protein: ASSWGQGEEQY

J gene: TRBJ2-7
CDR3 length: 12
V gene: TRBV28
CDR3 protein: ASRPGKYSYEQY

J gene: TRBJ1-1
CDR3 length: 12
V gene: TRBV20-1
CDR3 protein: SASRTGGNTEAF

J gene: TRBJ2-7
CDR3 length: 11
V gene: TRBV9
CDR3 protein: ASSVTSGYEQY

J gene: TRBJ1-5
CDR3 length: 13
V gene: TRBV27
CDR3 protein: ASGPTGISNQPQH

J gene: TRBJ2-1
CDR3 length: 13
V gene: TRBV5-4
CDR3 protein: ASSSGLSLGNEQF

J gene: TRBJ1-2
CDR3 length: 11
V gene: TRBV30
CDR3 protein: AWSDYTNYGYT

J gene: TRBJ1-4
CDR3 length: 13
V gene: TRBV7-2
CDR3 protein: ASSSGQGRGEKLF

J gene: TRBJ2-3
CDR3 length: 13
V gene: TRBV5-1
CDR3 protein: ASSPGTVKSDTQY

J gene: TRBJ1-2
CDR3 length: 12
V gene: TRBV5-1
CDR3 protein: ASSPRTGGYGYT

J gene: TRBJ2-7
CDR3 length: 13
V gene: TRBV11-2
CDR3 protein: ASSRGTGHLYEQY